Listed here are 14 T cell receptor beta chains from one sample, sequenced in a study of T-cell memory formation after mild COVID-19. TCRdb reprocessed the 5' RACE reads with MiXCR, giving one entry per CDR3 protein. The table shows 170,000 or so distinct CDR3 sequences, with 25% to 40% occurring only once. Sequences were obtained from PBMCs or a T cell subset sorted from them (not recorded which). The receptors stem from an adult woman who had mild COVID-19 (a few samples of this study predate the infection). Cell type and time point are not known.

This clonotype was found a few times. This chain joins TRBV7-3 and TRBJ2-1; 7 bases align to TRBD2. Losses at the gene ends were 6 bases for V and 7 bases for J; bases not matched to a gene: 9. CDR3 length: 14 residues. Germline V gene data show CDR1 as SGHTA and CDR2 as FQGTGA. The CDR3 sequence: CASSAGLGTNEQFF. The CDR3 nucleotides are TGTGCCAGCAGTGCCGGACTAGGGACTAATGAGCAGTTCTTC.

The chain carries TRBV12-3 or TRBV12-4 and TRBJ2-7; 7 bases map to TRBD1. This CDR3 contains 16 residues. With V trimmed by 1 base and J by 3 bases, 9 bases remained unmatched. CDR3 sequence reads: CASSLEGAPPHYEQYF. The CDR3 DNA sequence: TGTGCCAGCAGTTTAGAGGGGGCCCCCCCCCACTACGAGCAGTACTTC.

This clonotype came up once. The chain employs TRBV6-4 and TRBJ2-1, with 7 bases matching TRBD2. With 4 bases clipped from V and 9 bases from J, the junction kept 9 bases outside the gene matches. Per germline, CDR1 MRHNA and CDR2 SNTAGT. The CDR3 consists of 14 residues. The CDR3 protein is CASSATGTTLEQFF. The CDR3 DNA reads TGTGCCAGCAGTGCTACCGGGACTACTCTTGAGCAGTTCTTC.

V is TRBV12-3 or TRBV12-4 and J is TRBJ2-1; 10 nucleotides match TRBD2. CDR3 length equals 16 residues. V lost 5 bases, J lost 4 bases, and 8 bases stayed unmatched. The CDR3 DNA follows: TGTGCCAGCAGTCCGGATGAGCGGGAGGGGTACAATGAGCAGTTCTTC. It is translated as CASSPDEREGYNEQFF.

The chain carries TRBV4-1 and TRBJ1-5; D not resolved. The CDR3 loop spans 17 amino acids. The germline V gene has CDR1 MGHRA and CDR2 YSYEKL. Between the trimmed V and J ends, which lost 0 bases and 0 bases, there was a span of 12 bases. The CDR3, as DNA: TGCGCCAGCAGCCAAGATTCAGTTCCCAGTAGCAATCAGCCCCAGCATTTT. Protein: CASSQDSVPSSNQPQHF.

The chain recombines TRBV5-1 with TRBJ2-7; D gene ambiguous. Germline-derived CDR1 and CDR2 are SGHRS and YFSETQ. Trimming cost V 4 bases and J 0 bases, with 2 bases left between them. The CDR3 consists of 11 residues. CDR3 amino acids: CASSGSYEQYF. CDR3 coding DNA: TGCGCCAGCAGCGGCTCCTACGAGCAGTACTTC.

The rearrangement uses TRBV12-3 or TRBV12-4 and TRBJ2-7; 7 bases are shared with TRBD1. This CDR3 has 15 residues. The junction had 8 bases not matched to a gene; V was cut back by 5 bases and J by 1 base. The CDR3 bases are TGTGCCAGCAGTCTGAGGACAGGTCCGTCCTACGAGCAGTACTTC. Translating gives CASSLRTGPSYEQYF.

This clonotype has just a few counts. Here the CDR3 DNA reads TGCAGCGTTGAAGGTAGCGGGCCCTACAATGAGCAGTTCTTC. Its translation is CSVEGSGPYNEQFF. The genes are TRBV29-1 and TRBJ2-1, with 7 bases identical to TRBD2. Germline V gives CDR1 SQVTM, CDR2 ANQGSEA. The J segment lost 2 bases and the V segment lost 1 base, leaving 2 bases of the junction unmatched. CDR3 length equals 14 residues.

The CDR3: CASSRQGSNGYTF. DNA of the CDR3: TGTGCCAGCAGTAGACAGGGTAGCAATGGCTACACCTTC. V is TRBV6-5 and J is TRBJ1-2, with 7 bases that match TRBD1. Germline V gives CDR1 MNHEY, CDR2 SVGAGI. The CDR3 covers 13 residues. Trimming at V came to 5 bases and at J to 6 bases, leaving 6 bases not matched to a gene.

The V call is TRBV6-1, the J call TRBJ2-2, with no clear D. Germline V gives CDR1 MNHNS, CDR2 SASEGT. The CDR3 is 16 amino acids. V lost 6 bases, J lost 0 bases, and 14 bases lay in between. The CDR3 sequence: CASSPGLGPNTGELFF. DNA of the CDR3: TGTGCCAGCAGCCCAGGTTTAGGGCCGAACACCGGGGAGCTGTTTTTT.

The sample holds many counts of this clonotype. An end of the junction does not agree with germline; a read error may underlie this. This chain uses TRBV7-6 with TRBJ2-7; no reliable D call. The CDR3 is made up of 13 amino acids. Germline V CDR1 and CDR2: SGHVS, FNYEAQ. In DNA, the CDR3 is TGTGCCAGCAGTTTAGACACCCCCTACGAGCAGTACTTC. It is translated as CASSLDTPYEQYF.

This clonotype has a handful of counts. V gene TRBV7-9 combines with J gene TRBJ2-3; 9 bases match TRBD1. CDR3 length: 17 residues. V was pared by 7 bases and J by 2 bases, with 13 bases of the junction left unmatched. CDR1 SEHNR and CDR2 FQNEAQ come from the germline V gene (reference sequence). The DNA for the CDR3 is TGTGCCAGCACCCAACCGGGACAGGGTGTCAACACAGATACGCAGTATTTT. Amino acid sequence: CASTQPGQGVNTDTQYF.

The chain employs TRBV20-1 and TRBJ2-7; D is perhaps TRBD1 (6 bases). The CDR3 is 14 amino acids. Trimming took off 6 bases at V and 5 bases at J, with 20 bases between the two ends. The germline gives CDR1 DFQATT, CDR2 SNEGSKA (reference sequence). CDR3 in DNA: TGCAGTGCCCCAGATGGCAGGGGTCTCAACGAGCAGTACTTC. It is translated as CSAPDGRGLNEQYF.

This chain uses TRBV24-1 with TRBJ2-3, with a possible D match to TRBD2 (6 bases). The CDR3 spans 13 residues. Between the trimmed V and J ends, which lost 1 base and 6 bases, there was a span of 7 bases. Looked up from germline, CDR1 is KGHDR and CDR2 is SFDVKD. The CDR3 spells CATSDFLADTQYF. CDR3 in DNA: TGTGCCACCAGTGATTTCCTAGCGGATACGCAGTATTTT.